This T cell receptor (beta chain) appears in the sequencing data of a study of T cell clones after liver transplantation. Method: immunoSEQ multiplex PCR; TCRdb's copy keeps in-frame clones and lacks some. The sample has around 78,000 clones, less than 85% seen once; the top ten hold 2.8%. Germline CDR1 is SGHDN and CDR2 is FVKESK. The CDR3 sequence is 15 residues long. V was clipped by 1 base and J by 11 bases, with 20 bases between them. The receptor's source is a human patient who received a liver transplant. Certain T cells may be donor cells from the graft. Here the sequenced sample was CD4+ T cells from blood, taken at the 22-month timepoint. The rearrangement uses TRBV14 and TRBJ1-1; D is perhaps TRBD1 (6 bases). CDR3 nucleotide sequence: TGTGCCAGCAGCCAAGTCGGGGACAACCCCCGGGAGGCTTTCTTT. Encoded protein: CASSQVGDNPREAFF.